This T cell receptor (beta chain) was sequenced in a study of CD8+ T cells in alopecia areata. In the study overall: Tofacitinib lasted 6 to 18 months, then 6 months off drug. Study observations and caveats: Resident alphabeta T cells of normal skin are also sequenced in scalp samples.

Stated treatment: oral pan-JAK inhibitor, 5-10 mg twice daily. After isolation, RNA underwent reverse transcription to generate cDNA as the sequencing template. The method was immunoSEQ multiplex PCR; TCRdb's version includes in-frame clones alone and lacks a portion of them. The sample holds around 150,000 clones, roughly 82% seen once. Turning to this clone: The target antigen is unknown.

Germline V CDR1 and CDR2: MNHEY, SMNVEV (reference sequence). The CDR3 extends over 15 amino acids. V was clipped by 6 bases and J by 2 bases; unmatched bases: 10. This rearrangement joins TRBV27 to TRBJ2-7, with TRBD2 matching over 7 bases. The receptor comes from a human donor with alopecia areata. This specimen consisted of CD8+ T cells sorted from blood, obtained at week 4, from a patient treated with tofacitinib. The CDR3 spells CASSYTSVGAYEQYF. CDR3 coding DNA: TGTGCCAGCAGCTACACTAGCGTTGGGGCCTACGAGCAGTACTTC.